This TCR beta chain was obtained from a study of T cell repertoires in cytomegalovirus infection. The overall study: Indications came from public TCR beta signatures; they pointed to CMV infection and to a matching HLA type.

Each CDR3 protein is one row after TCRdb ran MiXCR on the reads. The sample records 740,000 or so distinct CDR3 sequences, about 40% being singletons. The ends were cut back, 1 base at V and 9 bases at J, with 19 bases in the middle. The germline V gene has CDR1 MNHEY and CDR2 SMNVEV (reference sequence). This CDR3 is 16 amino acids long. Findings and caveats of the study: CMV-specific TCR beta clonotypes restricted by HLA-C dominated the ex vivo response. Summed frequency of public TCR beta families distinguished CMV carriers with the relevant HLA.

A note on this clonotype: Its antigen is unidentified.

V usage is TRBV27 and J usage is TRBJ2-1, with no clear D. The sample taken for sequencing was PBMCs. The sequence derives from a human donor in good health (CMV status not recorded). Some clones in this sample may be carry-over from other donors' samples. The CDR3 loop reads CASSLFQRHSAAEQFF. In DNA form, the CDR3 reads TGTGCCAGCAGTTTATTTCAAAGGCACTCCGCGGCTGAGCAGTTCTTC.